The T cell receptor beta chain described here comes from a study of cytomegalovirus exposure and HLA in healthy donors. Study-wide results and caveats: One later analysis, an examination of the 120 validation repertoires, found that first-cohort TCR clusters tended to co-occur in them.

V shed 3 bases and J 1 base; nucleotides not matched to a gene: 1. This CDR3 has 14 amino acids. Germline-derived CDR1 and CDR2 are MGHDK and SYGVNS. Measured with immunoSEQ multiplex PCR; TCRdb has only the in-frame clones, and not every one. In the table there are under 250,000 clones, around four fifths of which are singletons. Notes on this clone: The target antigen is unknown.

Sample: PBMCs. The TCR comes from a woman aged 18-35 years in good health and CMV-seronegative. This chain uses TRBV25-1 with TRBJ2-3; TRBD2 matches at 7 bases. The CDR3 region is CASSDAGGTDTQYF. The CDR3 coding sequence is TGTGCCAGCAGTGACGCGGGGGGCACAGATACGCAGTATTTT.